These T cell receptor beta chains were read from a single sample in a study of blood T cell repertoires in COVID-19. Here immunoSEQ multiplex PCR was the method, and the copy in TCRdb shows in-frame clones only, minus some. This table has about 300,000 clones, around 90% appearing once. Sample: PBMCs or T cells enriched from blood (not recorded which). Receptor source: a man between 60 and 75 years old who had recovered from COVID-19. Both conserved end residues are part of each CDR3. Fields, in order: CDR3 length, J gene, V gene, clone size, D gene, CDR3 protein, CDR3 DNA. A D gene is named only where the DNA matches it firmly. Only part of the rows carry a size: once, few, many, or a class if the clone is expanded.

15 TRBJ2-1 TRBV5-4 NA TRBD2 CASSLGLAGVDEQFF TGTGCCAGCAGCTTGGGCCTAGCGGGAGTTGATGAGCAGTTCTTC
14 TRBJ2-5 TRBV18 NA NA CASSPMQGQETQYF TGTGCCAGCTCACCCATGCAGGGTCAAGAGACCCAGTACTTC
14 TRBJ2-7 TRBV7-6 NA TRBD2 CASSSGTSAHEQYF TGTGCCAGCAGCTCCGGGACTAGCGCCCACGAGCAGTACTTC
15 TRBJ1-2 TRBV3-1/TRBV3-2 NA NA CASSQAQTVRNGYTF TGTGCCAGCAGCCAGGCCCAGACAGTCCGGAATGGCTACACCTTC
12 TRBJ2-7 TRBV18 NA NA CASSPSADEQYF TGTGCCAGCTCACCTTCGGCGGACGAGCAGTACTTC
14 TRBJ2-2 TRBV6-6 NA NA CASTLIKNTGELFF TGTGCCAGCACACTAATTAAGAACACCGGGGAGCTGTTTTTT
21 TRBJ2-1 TRBV12-5 NA TRBD2 CASGFHPPLAGSDEGSNEQFF TGTGCTAGTGGTTTCCACCCTCCCTTAGCGGGGAGCGATGAGGGTTCCAATGAGCAGTTCTTC
15 TRBJ2-2 TRBV5-1 NA TRBD2 CASTLTSGSPGELFF TGCGCCAGCACCCTGACTAGCGGGAGTCCCGGGGAGCTGTTTTTT
15 TRBJ2-1 TRBV6-5 NA TRBD2 CASSYTSVVYNEQFF TGTGCCAGCAGTTACACTAGCGTTGTTTACAATGAGCAGTTCTTC
14 TRBJ1-1 TRBV25-1 NA NA CASIPLGVNTEAFF TGTGCCAGCATCCCATTAGGGGTGAACACTGAAGCTTTCTTT
16 TRBJ2-1 TRBV24-1 NA TRBD2 CATSDLGLAPNNEQFF TGTGCCACCAGTGATCTCGGACTAGCGCCGAACAATGAGCAGTTCTTC
19 TRBJ2-5 TRBV27 NA TRBD2 CASSSLRGLGLAGSGAQYF TGTGCCAGCAGTTCACTCAGGGGGCTTGGACTAGCGGGATCTGGAGCCCAGTACTTC
13 TRBJ2-7 TRBV7-9 NA TRBD2 CASSHTSGPSGYF TGTGCCAGCAGCCATACTAGCGGCCCTAGCGGTTACTTC
16 TRBJ1-2 TRBV28 NA NA CASSLFSRELSYGYTF TGTGCCAGCAGTTTATTTAGCAGGGAACTGAGCTATGGCTACACCTTC
11 TRBJ1-3 TRBV2 NA NA CASFTGNTIYF TGTGCCAGCTTCACTGGAAACACCATATATTTT
14 TRBJ2-7 TRBV29-1 NA TRBD2 CSVDRLAGGGEQYF TGCAGCGTGGACAGACTAGCGGGAGGGGGCGAGCAGTACTTC
14 TRBJ2-1 TRBV27 NA NA CASSFTFKRGEQFF TGTGCCAGCAGTTTTACCTTCAAACGGGGGGAGCAGTTCTTC
13 TRBJ1-5 TRBV5-1 NA NA CASSLAANQPQHF TGCGCCAGCAGCTTGGCTGCGAATCAGCCCCAGCATTTT
15 TRBJ1-2 TRBV5-4 NA TRBD1 CASSWTGTAAYGYTF TGTGCCAGCAGCTGGACCGGGACAGCGGCATATGGCTACACCTTC
14 TRBJ2-2 TRBV5-1 few TRBD1 CASSGGQGGGELFF TGCGCCAGCAGCGGGGGACAGGGAGGCGGGGAGCTGTTTTTT
14 TRBJ1-2 TRBV28 once TRBD1 CASRTGGALYGYTF TGTGCCAGCAGAACAGGGGGCGCGTTGTATGGCTACACCTTC
16 TRBJ2-7 TRBV19 NA NA CASSIRKGQGLGEQYF TGTGCCAGTAGTATAAGGAAGGGGCAGGGCCTCGGCGAGCAGTACTTC
13 TRBJ2-7 TRBV18 NA TRBD1 CASSEGTGGEQYF TGTGCCAGCTCGGAAGGGACAGGGGGAGAGCAGTACTTC
15 TRBJ1-3 TRBV28 NA NA CASSSSTSSGNTIYF TGTGCCAGCAGCTCATCGACATCCTCTGGAAACACCATATATTTT
15 TRBJ1-5 TRBV10-3 NA TRBD1 CAISDMGQGSQPQHF TGTGCCATCAGTGACATGGGACAGGGTAGTCAGCCCCAGCATTTT
15 TRBJ2-7 TRBV7-9 NA TRBD1 CASSPGQVSSYEQYF TGTGCCAGCAGCCCGGGACAGGTGAGCTCCTACGAGCAGTACTTC
14 TRBJ2-7 TRBV3-1/TRBV3-2 NA NA CASSQFLGPYEQYF TGTGCCAGCAGCCAATTCCTAGGCCCCTACGAGCAGTACTTC
15 TRBJ2-7 TRBV28 NA TRBD2 CASSLSGRADYEQYF TGTGCCAGCAGTTTAAGTGGGAGGGCAGACTACGAGCAGTACTTC
16 TRBJ2-3 TRBV7-6 NA TRBD2 CASSRREREWGDTQYF TGTGCCAGCAGCCGGAGGGAGCGGGAGTGGGGAGATACGCAGTATTTT
16 TRBJ2-7 TRBV9 NA TRBD1 CASSVIGTGGNHEQYF TGTGCCAGCAGCGTAATTGGTACAGGGGGCAACCACGAGCAGTACTTC
15 TRBJ1-5 TRBV2 NA NA CASSATRGSGQPQHF TGTGCCAGCAGTGCGACGCGAGGCTCGGGACAGCCCCAGCATTTT
15 TRBJ2-5 TRBV5-1 NA TRBD2 CASSFGGRDQETQYF TGCGCCAGCAGCTTTGGCGGGAGAGATCAAGAGACCCAGTACTTC
14 TRBJ2-7 TRBV10-3 NA TRBD2 CAIRGTSGSAEQYF TGTGCCATCAGGGGGACTAGCGGGAGTGCCGAGCAGTACTTC
17 TRBJ2-6 TRBV28 NA TRBD1 CASLEGQVFSGANVLTF TGTGCCAGCTTAGAGGGACAGGTATTCTCTGGGGCCAACGTCCTGACTTTC
15 TRBJ2-7 TRBV28 NA TRBD2 CASTSVTSGSYEQYF TGTGCCAGCACCTCCGTGACTAGCGGGAGTTACGAGCAGTACTTC
15 TRBJ1-1 TRBV5-1 NA NA CASSFVQGLNTEAFF TGCGCCAGCAGTTTCGTACAGGGTTTGAACACTGAAGCTTTCTTT
15 TRBJ2-1 TRBV24-1 NA TRBD2 CATSEGTSGSYEQFF TGTGCCACCAGTGAGGGGACTAGCGGGAGTTATGAGCAGTTCTTC